This TCR beta chain was identified during a study of early T cells in non-severe SARS-CoV-2 infection. Study context: Alpha and beta chains were unpaired, from unsorted whole-blood bulk RNA.

Findings of the study overall: Matches to VDJdb favored anti-spike CD8 responses and missed private and CD4 specificities.

Researchers attached unique molecular identifiers to individual cDNA molecules. TCRdb recomputed calls from the 5' RACE reads with MiXCR, one row per CDR3 protein. This table has about 83,000 distinct CDR3 sequences, roughly 10% appearing once. This clonotype has a count of ten or more. Antigen: not known. This CDR3 has 13 amino acids. V lost 3 bases to trimming and J lost 1 base, with 6 bases between them. CDR1 and CDR2 from the germline V gene are LNHDA and SQIVND (reference sequence). The chain recombines TRBV19 with TRBJ1-2, with D unclear. This TCR was recovered from an adult who was a healthcare worker with PCR-confirmed SARS-CoV-2 infection or an uninfected control (not recorded which). The sequencing used whole blood, collected at baseline. The CDR3 coding sequence is TGTGCCAGTAGTATTTGGGGTAACTATGGCTACACCTTC. It yields the protein CASSIWGNYGYTF.